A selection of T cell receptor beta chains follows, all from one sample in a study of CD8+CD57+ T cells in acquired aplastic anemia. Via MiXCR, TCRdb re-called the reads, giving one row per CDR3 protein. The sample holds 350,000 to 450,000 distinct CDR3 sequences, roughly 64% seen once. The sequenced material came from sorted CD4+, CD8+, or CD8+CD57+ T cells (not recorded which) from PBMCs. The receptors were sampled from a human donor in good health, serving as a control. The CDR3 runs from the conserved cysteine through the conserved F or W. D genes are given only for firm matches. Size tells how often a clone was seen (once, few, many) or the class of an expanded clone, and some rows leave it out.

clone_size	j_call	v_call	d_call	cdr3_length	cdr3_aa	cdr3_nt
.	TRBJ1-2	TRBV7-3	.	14	CASSICTANYGYTF	TGTGCCAGCAGCATATGTACGGCTAACTATGGCTACACCTTC
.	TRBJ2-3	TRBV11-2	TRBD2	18	CASSLVGAERGTTDTQYF	TGTGCCAGCAGCTTAGTTGGGGCAGAGCGGGGGACCACAGATACGCAGTATTTT
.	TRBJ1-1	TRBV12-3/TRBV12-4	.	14	CASGTDPQGTEAFF	TGCGCCAGCGGAACTGATCCACAGGGCACTGAAGCTTTCTTT
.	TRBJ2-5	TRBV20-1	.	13	CSARLRTVATQYF	TGCAGTGCTCGGCTACGGACAGTGGCCACCCAGTACTTC
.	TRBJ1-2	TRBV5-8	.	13	CASSRPRVGGYTF	TGTGCCAGCAGCCGGCCACGGGTCGGTGGCTACACCTTC
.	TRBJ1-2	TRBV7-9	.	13	CASSPMDRYGYTF	TGTGCCAGCAGCCCAATGGACCGCTATGGCTACACCTTC
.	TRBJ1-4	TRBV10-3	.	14	CAIGRAPVKAKAFF	TGTGCCATCGGTAGGGCCCCAGTGAAGGCAAAAGCTTTTTTT
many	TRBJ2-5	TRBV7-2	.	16	CASSLVGSVPQETQYF	TGTGCCAGCAGCTTAGTAGGGTCAGTCCCTCAAGAGACCCAGTACTTC
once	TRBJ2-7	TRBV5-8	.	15	CASSFRTRGHYEQYF	TGTGCCAGCAGCTTTCGGACACGGGGGCATTACGAGCAGTACTTC
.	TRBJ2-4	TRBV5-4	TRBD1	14	CASSSGQVKNIQYF	TGTGCCAGCAGCTCAGGACAGGTCAAAAACATTCAGTACTTC
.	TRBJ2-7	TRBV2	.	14	CASTLENSSYEQYF	TGTGCCAGCACATTAGAGAACAGCTCCTACGAGCAGTACTTC
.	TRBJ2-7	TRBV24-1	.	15	CASSIWAGTSYEQYF	TGTGCCAGTAGTATTTGGGCAGGGACCTCCTACGAGCAGTACTTC
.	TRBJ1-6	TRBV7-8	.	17	CASSLQFLSARFEPLHF	TGTGCCAGCAGCTTACAGTTCTTGAGCGCCAGGTTCGAACCCCTCCACTTT
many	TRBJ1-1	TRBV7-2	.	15	CASSPPLGVVTEAFF	TGTGCCAGCAGCCCCCCCTTAGGGGTGGTCACTGAAGCTTTCTTT
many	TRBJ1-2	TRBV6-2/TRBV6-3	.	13	CASSYGGKRGYTF	TGTGCCAGCAGTTACGGTGGGAAGCGTGGCTACACCTTC
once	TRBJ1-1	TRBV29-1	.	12	CSVKEARAEAFF	TGCAGCGTTAAGGAAGCTAGAGCTGAAGCTTTCTTT
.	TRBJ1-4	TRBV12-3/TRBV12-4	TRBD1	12	CASLQDRDLLFF	TGTGCCAGCTTACAGGACAGGGACCTGTTGTTTTTT
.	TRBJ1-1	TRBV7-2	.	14	CASSRDLGNAEAFF	TGTGCCAGCAGCAGAGATCTAGGAAACGCTGAAGCTTTCTTT
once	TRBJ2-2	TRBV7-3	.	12	CASSRVPGELFF	TGTGCCAGCAGTAGGGTCCCCGGGGAGCTGTTTTTT
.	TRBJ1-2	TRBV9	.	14	CASSTNRGAYGYTF	TGTGCCAGCAGCACGAACCGGGGGGCGTATGGCTACACCTTC
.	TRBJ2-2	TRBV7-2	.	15	CASSLDGTGIDEQFF	TGTGCCAGCAGCCTTGACGGTACAGGCATTGACGAGCAGTTTTTT
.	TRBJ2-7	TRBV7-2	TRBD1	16	CASSLVDGTGEYYQYF	TGTGCCAGCAGCTTAGTCGACGGCACAGGGGAGTACTATCAGTACTTC
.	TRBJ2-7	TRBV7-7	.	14	CASSFLGGETQYFF	TGTGCCAGCAGCTTTCTTGGGGGCGAGACCCAGTACTTCTTC
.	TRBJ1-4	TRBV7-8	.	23	CASTQTSVYFCAISRNGEEKLFF	.
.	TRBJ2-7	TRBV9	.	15	CASMGGRVPGYNEYF	TGTGCCAGCATGGGGGGCAGGGTCCCTGGGTACAACGAGTACTTC
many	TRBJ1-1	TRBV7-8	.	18	CASSLEMVSWGDGTEAFF	TGTGCCAGCAGCTTAGAAATGGTTTCTTGGGGTGATGGCACTGAAGCTTTCTTT
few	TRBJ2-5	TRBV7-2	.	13	CASSSEDLETQYF	TGTGCCAGCAGCTCTGAGGATTTGGAGACCCAGTACTTC
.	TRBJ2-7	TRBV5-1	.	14	CASSSGTGEHEQYF	TGTGCCAGCAGTTCCGGCACCGGGGAGCACGAGCAGTACTTC
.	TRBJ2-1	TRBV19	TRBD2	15	CASSIGGGTYNEQFF	TGTGCCAGTAGTATTGGCGGGGGGACCTACAATGAGCAGTTCTTC
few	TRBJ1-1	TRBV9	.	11	CASSVDTEAFF	TGTGCCAGCAGTGTAGACACGGAAGCTTTCTTT
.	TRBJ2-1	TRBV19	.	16	CASTHTNGGTYNEQFF	TGTGCCAGCACCCATACTAACGGGGGAACCTACAATGAGCAGTTCTTC
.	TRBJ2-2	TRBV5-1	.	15	CASKLGQKTTGQLFF	TGCGCCAGCAAACTCGGACAGAAAACAACTGGGCAGCTGTTTTTT
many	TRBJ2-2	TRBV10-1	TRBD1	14	CASKRDSNTGELFF	TGCGCCAGCAAACGGGACAGTAACACCGGGGAGCTGTTTTTT